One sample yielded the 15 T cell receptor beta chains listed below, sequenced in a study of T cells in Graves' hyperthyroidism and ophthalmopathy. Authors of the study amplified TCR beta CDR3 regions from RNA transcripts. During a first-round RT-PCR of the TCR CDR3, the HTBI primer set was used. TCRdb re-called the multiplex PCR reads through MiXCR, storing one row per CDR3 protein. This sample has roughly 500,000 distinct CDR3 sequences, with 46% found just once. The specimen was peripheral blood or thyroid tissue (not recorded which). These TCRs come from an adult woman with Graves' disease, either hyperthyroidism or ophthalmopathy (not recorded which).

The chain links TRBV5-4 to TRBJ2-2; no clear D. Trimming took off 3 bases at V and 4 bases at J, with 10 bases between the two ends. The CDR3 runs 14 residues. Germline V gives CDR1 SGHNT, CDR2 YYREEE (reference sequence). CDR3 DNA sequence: TGTGCCAGCAGCTCCCTAGGATTCACCGGGGAGCTGTTTTTT. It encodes CASSSLGFTGELFF. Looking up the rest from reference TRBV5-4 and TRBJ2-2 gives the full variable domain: ETGVTQSPTHLIKTRGQQVTLRCSSQSGHNTVSWYQQALGQGPQFIFQYYREEENGRGNFPPRFSGLQFPNYSSELNVNALELDDSALYLCASSSLGFTGELFFGEGSRLTVL.

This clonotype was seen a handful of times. CDR3 sequence (DNA): TGTGCCAGCACCCAGCGAGCACCCTACGAGCAGTACTTC. Residues: CASTQRAPYEQYF. The chain joins TRBV6-2 or TRBV6-3 to TRBJ2-7, with D unresolved. CDR1 is MNHEY, CDR2 SVGEGT, per germline. V was shortened by 7 bases and J by 2 bases, with 12 bases between the two germline ends. This CDR3 spans 13 amino acids.

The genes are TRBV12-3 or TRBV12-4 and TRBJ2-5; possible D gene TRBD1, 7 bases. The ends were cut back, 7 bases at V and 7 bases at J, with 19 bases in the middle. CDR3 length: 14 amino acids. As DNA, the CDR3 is TGTGCCAGCACCCGGACAGGAGGGAGCGGGACCCAGTACTTC. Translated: CASTRTGGSGTQYF.

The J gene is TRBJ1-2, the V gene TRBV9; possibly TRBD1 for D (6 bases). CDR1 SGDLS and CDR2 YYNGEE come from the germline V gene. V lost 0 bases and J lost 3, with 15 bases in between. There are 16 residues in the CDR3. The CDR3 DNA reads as TGTGCCAGCAGCGTAGCCAACAGGGATCGGGACTATGGCTACACCTTC. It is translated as CASSVANRDRDYGYTF.

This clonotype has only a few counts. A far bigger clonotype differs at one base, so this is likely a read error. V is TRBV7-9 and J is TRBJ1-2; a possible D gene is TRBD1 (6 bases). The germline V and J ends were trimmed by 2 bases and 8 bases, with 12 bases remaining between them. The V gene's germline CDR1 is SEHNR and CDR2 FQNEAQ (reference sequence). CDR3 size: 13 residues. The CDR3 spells CASSLRQAGGYTF. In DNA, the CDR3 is TGTGCCAGCAGCTTAAGACAGGCAGGAGGCTACACCTTC.

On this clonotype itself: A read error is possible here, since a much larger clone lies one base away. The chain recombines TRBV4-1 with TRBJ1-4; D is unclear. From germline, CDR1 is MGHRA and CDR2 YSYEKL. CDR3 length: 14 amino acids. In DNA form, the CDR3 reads TGCGTCAGCAGCCAGCCCAGCTCTAATGAAAAACTGTTTTTT. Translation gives CVSSQPSSNEKLFF.

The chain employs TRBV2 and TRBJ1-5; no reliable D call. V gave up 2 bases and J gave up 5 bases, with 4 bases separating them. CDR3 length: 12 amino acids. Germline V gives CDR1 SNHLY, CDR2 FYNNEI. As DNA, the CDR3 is TGTGCCAGCAGTGAACCCCATCAGCCCCAGCATTTT. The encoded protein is CASSEPHQPQHF.

CDR3 sequence: CASSLTLTGYEQYF. Here the CDR3 DNA reads TGTGCCAGCAGCTTGACTTTGACAGGGTACGAGCAGTACTTC. The chain carries TRBV5-5 and TRBJ2-7; 7 bases line up with TRBD1. The CDR3 covers 14 residues. V lost 1 base, J lost 4 bases, and 5 bases stayed unmatched. Germline V lookup: CDR1 SGHKS, CDR2 YYEKEE (reference sequence).

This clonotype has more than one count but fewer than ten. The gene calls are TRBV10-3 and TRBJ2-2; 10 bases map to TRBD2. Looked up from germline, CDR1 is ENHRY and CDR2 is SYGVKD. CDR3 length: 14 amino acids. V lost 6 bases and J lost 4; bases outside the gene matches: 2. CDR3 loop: CAISGLAATGELFF. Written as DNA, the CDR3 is TGTGCCATCAGCGGACTAGCGGCCACCGGGGAGCTGTTTTTT.

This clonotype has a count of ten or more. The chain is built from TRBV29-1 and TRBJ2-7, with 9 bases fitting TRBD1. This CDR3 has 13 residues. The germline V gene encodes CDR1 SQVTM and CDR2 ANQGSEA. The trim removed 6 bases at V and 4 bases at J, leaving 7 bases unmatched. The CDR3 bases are TGCAGCGTGGGTGGGACAGGGAGATACGAGCAGTACTTC. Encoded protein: CSVGGTGRYEQYF.

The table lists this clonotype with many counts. Written as DNA, the CDR3 is TGTGCCAGCAGCTTAGGATGGGGCTATAATTCACCCCTCCACTTT. This translates into CASSLGWGYNSPLHF. The J gene is TRBJ1-6, the V gene TRBV7-9; D is unresolved. V shed 1 base and J shed 3 bases, with 7 bases lying between them. The CDR3 spans 15 residues. The V gene's germline CDR1 is SEHNR and CDR2 FQNEAQ (reference sequence).

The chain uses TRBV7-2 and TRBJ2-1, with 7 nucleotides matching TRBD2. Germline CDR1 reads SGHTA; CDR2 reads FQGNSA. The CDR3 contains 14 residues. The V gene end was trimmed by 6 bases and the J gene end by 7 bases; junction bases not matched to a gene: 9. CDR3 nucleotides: TGTGCCAGCAGTCGTGGCGGGAGAGATAATGAGCAGTTCTTC. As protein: CASSRGGRDNEQFF.

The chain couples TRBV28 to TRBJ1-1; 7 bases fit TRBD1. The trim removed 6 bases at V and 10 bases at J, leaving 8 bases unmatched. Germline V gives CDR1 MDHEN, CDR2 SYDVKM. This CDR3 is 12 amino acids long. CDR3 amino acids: CASSSGDRAAFF. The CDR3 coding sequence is TGTGCCAGCAGCTCGGGGGACAGAGCAGCTTTCTTT.

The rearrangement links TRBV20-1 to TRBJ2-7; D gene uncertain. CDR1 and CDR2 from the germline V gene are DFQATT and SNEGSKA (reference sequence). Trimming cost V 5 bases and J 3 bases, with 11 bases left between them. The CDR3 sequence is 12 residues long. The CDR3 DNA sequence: TGCAGTGCTGCGATTACGTTCTACGAGCAGTACTTC. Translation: CSAAITFYEQYF.

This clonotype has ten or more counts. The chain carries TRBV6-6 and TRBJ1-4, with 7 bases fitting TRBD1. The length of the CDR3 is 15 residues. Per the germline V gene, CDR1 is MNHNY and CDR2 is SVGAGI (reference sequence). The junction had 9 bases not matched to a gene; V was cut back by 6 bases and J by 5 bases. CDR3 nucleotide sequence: TGTGCCAGCAGACAACCGATGGACAGGAATGAAAAACTGTTTTTT. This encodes CASRQPMDRNEKLFF.